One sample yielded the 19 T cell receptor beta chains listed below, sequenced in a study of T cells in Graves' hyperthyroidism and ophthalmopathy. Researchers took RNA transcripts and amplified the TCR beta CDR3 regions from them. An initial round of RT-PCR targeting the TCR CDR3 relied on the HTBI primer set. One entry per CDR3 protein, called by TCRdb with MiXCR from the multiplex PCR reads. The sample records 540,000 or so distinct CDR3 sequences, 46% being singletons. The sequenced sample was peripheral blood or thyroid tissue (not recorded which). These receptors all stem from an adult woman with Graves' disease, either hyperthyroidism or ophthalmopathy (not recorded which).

The CDR3 sequence is CASSLAGGISPLHF. CDR3 nucleotide sequence: TGTGCCAGCAGCTTAGCAGGGGGAATTTCACCCCTCCACTTT. This chain joins TRBV7-9 and TRBJ1-6; a possible D gene is TRBD1 (6 bases). Trimming left V 0 bases short and J 9 bases short, with 9 bases between. Germline CDR1 reads SEHNR; CDR2 reads FQNEAQ (reference sequence). This CDR3 has 14 amino acids.

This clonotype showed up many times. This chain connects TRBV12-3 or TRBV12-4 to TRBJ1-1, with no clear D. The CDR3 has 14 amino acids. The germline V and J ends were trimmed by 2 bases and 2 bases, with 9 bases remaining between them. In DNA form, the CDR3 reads TGTGCCAGCAGTTTACGGGCCCGAAACACTGAAGCTTTCTTT. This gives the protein CASSLRARNTEAFF.

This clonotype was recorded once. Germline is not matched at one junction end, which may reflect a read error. CDR3 loop: CAASSSAQGFYGQYF. Here the CDR3 DNA reads TGTGCCGCTAGTTCTAGCGCCCAGGGTTTTTACGGGCAGTACTTC. This rearrangement joins TRBV10-3 to TRBJ2-7; maybe TRBD2 (6 bases). CDR1 is ENHRY, CDR2 SYGVKD, per germline. The CDR3 sequence is 15 residues long.

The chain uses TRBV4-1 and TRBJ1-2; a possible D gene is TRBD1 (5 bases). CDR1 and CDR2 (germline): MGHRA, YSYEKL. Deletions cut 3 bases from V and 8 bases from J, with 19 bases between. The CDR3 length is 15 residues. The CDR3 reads CASSHVAREVEGYTF. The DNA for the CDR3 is TGCGCCAGCAGCCATGTCGCCAGGGAAGTGGAGGGCTACACCTTC.

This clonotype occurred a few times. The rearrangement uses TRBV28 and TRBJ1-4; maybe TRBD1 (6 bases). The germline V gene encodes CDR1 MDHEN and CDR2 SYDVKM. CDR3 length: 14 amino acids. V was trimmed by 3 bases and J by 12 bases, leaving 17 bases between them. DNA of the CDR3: TGTGCCAGCAGTTTCGCCGCCGGGGGGGCTGAACTGTTTTTT. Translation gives CASSFAAGGAELFF.

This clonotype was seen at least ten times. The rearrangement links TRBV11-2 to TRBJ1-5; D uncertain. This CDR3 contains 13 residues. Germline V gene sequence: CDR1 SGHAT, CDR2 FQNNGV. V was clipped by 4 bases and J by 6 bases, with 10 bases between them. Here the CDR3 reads CASSSTAGQPQHF. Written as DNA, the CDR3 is TGTGCCAGCAGCTCCACGGCGGGTCAGCCCCAGCATTTT. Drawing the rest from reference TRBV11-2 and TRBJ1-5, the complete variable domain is EAGVAQSPRYKIIEKRQSVAFWCNPISGHATLYWYQQILGQGPKLLIQFQNNGVVDDSQLPKDRFSAERLKGVDSTLKIQPAKLEDSAVYLCASSSTAGQPQHFGDGTRLSIL.

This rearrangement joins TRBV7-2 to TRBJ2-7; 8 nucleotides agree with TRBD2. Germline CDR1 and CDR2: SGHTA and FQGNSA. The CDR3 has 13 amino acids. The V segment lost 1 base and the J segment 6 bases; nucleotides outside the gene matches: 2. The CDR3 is CASSLGAGAEQYF. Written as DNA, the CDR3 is TGTGCCAGCAGCTTAGGAGCGGGAGCCGAGCAGTACTTC.

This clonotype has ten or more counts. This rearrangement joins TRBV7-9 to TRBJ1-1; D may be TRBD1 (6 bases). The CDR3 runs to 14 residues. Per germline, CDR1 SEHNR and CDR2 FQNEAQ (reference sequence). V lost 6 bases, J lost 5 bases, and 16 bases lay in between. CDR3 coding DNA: TGTGCCAGCAGTTTCCCCGGAGGGGGAACTGAAGCTTTCTTT. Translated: CASSFPGGGTEAFF.

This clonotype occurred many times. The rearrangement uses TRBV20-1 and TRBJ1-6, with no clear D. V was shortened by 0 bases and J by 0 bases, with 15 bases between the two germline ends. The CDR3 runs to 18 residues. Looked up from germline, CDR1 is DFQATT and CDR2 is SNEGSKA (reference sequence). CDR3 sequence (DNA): TGCAGTGCTAGAGATCTGGCACTAGAAAGCTCCTATAATTCACCCCTCCACTTT. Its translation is CSARDLALESSYNSPLHF.

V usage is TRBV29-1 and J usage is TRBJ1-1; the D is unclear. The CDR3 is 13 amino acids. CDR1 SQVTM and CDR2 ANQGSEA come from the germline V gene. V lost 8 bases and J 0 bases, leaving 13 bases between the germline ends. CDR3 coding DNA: TGCAGCAGTTTACACGGAGTGAACACTGAAGCTTTCTTT. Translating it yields CSSLHGVNTEAFF.

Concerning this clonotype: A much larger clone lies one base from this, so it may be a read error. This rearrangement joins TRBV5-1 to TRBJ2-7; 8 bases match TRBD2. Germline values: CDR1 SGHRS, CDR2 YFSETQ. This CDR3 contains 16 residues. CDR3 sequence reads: CASSLGIAGIFYEQHF. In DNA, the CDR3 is TGTGCCAGCAGTTTGGGGATAGCGGGAATTTTCTACGAGCAGCACTTC.

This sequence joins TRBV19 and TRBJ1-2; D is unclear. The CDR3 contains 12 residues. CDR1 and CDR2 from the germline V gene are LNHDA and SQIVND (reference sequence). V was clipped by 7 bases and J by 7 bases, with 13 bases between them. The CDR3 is CASTFRGSGYTF. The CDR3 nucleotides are TGTGCCAGTACCTTCCGCGGGAGTGGCTACACCTTC.

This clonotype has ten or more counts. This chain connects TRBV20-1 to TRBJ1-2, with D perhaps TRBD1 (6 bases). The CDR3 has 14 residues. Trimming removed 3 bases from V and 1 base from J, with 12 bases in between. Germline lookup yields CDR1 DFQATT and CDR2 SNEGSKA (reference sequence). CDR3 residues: CSASLQGLNYGYTF. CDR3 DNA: TGCAGTGCTAGCTTACAGGGCCTTAACTATGGCTACACCTTC.

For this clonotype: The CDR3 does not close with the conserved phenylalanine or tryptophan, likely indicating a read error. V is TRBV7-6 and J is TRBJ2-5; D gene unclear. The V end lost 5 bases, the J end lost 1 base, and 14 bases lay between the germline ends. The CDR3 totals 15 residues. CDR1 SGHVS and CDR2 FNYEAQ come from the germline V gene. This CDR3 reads CASSQDGKVQETQYL. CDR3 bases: TGTGCCAGCAGCCAAGATGGCAAAGTCCAAGAGACCCAGTACTTG.

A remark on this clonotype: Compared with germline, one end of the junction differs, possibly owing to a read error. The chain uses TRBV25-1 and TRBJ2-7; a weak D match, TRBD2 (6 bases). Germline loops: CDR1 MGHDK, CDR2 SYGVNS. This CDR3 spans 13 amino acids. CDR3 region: CAGSLGGTYEQYF. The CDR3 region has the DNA TGTGCCGGCAGCCTGGGGGGTACCTACGAGCAGTACTTC.

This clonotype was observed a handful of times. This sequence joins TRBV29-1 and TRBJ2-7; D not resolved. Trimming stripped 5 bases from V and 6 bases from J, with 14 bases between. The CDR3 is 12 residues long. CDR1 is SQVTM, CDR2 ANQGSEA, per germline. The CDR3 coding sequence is TGCAGCGTTCCCGGGCGCCTGGGCGAGCAGTACTTC. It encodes CSVPGRLGEQYF.

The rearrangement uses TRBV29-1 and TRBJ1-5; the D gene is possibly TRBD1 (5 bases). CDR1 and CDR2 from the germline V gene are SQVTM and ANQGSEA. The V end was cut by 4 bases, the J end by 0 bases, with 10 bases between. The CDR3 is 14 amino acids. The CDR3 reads CSVGDPYSNQPQHF. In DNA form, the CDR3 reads TGCAGCGTTGGGGACCCTTATAGCAATCAGCCCCAGCATTTT.

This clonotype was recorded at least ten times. In nucleotides, the CDR3 is TGTGCCAGCAGGATAGCGGAAGAGACCCAGTACTTC. Encoded protein: CASRIAEETQYF. V is TRBV7-9 and J is TRBJ2-5; a weak D match, TRBD2 (6 bases). Trimming pared 6 bases from V and 3 bases from J, leaving 8 bases between. This CDR3 is 12 amino acids long. Germline lookup yields CDR1 SEHNR and CDR2 FQNEAQ (reference sequence).

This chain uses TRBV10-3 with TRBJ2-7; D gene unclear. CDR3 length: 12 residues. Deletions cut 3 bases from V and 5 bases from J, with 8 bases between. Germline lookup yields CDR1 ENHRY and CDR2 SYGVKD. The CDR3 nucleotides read TGTGCCATCAGTGATGGGTTCAACGAGCAGTACTTC. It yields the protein CAISDGFNEQYF.